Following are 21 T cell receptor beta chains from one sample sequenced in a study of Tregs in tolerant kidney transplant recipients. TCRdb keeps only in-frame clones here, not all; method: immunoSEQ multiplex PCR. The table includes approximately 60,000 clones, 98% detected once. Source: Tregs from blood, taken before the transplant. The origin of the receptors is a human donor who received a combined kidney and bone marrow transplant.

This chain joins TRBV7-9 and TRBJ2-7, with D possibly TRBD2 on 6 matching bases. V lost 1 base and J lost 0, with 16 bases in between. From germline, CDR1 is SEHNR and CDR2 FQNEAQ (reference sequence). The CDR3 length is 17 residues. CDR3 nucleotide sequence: TGTGCCAGCAGCTTAGGAATAGGAGGGCCGAGCTCCTACGAGCAGTACTTC. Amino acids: CASSLGIGGPSSYEQYF.

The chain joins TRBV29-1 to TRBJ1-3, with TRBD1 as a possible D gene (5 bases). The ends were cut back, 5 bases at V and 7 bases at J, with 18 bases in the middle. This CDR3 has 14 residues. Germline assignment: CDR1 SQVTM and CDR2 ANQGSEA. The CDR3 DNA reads TGCAGCGTTACCCCGGGACTATCGGGGAACACCATATATTTT. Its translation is CSVTPGLSGNTIYF.

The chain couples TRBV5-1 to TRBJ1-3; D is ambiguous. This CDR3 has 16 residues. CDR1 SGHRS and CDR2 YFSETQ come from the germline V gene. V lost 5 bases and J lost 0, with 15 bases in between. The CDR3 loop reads CASRPVGASSGNTIYF. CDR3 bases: TGCGCCAGCAGGCCGGTAGGAGCTAGCTCTGGAAACACCATATATTTT.

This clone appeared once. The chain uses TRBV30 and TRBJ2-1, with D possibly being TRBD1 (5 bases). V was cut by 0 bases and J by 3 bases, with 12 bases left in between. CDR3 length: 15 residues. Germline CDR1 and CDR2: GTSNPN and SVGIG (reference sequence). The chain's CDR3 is CAWSVRQGHYNEQFF. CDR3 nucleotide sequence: TGTGCCTGGAGTGTACGTCAGGGCCACTACAATGAGCAGTTCTTC. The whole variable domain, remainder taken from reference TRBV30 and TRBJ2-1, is SQTIHQWPATLVQPVGSPLSLECTVEGTSNPNLYWYRQAAGRGLQLLFYSVGIGQISSEVPQNLSASRPQDRQFILSSKKLLLSDSGFYLCAWSVRQGHYNEQFFGPGTRLTVL.

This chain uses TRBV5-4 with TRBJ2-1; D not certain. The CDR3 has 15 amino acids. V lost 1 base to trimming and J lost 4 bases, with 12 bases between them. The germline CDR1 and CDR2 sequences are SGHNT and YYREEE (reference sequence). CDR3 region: CASSLIMASYNEQFF. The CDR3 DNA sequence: TGTGCCAGCAGCTTGATTATGGCTAGTTACAATGAGCAGTTCTTC.

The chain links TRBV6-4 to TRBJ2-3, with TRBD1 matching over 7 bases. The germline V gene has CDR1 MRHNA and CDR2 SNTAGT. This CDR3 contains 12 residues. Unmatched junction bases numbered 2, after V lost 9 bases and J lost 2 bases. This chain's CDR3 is CARTGHTDTQYF. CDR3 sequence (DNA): TGTGCCAGGACAGGGCACACAGATACGCAGTATTTT.

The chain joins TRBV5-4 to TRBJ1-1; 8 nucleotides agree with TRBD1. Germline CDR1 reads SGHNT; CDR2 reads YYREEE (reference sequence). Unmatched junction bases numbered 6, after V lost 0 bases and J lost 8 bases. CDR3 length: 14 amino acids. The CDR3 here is CASSLAPGQVEAFF. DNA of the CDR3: TGTGCCAGCAGCTTGGCCCCGGGACAGGTAGAAGCTTTCTTT.

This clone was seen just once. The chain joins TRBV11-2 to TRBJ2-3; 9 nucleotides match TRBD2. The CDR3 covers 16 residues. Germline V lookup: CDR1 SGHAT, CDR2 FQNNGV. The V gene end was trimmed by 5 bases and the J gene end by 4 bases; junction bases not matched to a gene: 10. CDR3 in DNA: TGTGCCAGCAGCAAACTTCCGGGACTAGCTGCAGATACGCAGTATTTT. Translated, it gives CASSKLPGLAADTQYF.

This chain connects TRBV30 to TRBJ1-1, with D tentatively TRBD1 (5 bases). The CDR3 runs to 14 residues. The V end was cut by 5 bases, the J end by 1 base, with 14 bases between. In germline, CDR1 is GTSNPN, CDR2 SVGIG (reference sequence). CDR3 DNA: TGTGCCTGGTCCAGTAGGGGCCGGAACACTGAAGCTTTCTTT. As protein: CAWSSRGRNTEAFF.

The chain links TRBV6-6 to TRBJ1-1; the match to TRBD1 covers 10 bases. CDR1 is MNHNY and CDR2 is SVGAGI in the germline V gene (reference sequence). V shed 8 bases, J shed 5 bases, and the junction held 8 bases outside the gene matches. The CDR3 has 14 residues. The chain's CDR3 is CASQTGGVRTEAFF. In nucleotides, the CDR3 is TGTGCCAGCCAGACAGGGGGCGTGCGTACTGAAGCTTTCTTT.

In DNA, the CDR3 is TGCAGCGTTGATAACAGGGTACGATATGGCTACACCTTC. This sequence encodes CSVDNRVRYGYTF. V is TRBV29-1 and J is TRBJ1-2, with D perhaps matching TRBD1 (6 bases). V was clipped by 3 bases and J by 5 bases, with 13 bases between them. In germline, CDR1 is SQVTM, CDR2 ANQGSEA. The CDR3 has 13 amino acids. Based on the CDR3 plus reference TRBV29-1 and TRBJ1-2, the full variable domain is SAVISQKPSRDICQRGTSLTIQCQVDSQVTMMFWYRQQPGQSLTLIATANQGSEATYESGFVIDKFPISRPNLTFSTLTVSNMSPEDSSIYLCSVDNRVRYGYTFGSGTRLTVV.

The CDR3 nucleotides read TGTGCCAGCAGTGGTAAAGAGACAGGGGCGAACACTGAAGCTTTCTTT. Its protein product is CASSGKETGANTEAFF. The chain joins TRBV6-1 to TRBJ1-1; 8 nucleotides align to TRBD1. The CDR3 spans 16 residues. V dropped 4 bases and J dropped 1; count of bases not matched to a gene: 8. Germline CDR1 and CDR2: MNHNS and SASEGT.

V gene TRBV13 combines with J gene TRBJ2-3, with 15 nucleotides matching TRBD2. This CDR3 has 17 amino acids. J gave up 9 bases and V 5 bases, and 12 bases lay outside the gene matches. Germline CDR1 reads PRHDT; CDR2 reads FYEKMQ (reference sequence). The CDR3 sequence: CASSPRTSGGAGRTQYF. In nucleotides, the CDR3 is TGTGCCAGCAGCCCCCGGACTAGCGGGGGGGCGGGCAGAACGCAGTATTTT.

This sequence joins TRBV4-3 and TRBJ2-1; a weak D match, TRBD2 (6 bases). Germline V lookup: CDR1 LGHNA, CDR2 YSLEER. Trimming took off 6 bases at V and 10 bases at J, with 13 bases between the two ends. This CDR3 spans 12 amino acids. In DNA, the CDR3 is TGCGCCAGCAGTCCCCCGGGGAGGGAGCAGTTCTTC. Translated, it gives CASSPPGREQFF.

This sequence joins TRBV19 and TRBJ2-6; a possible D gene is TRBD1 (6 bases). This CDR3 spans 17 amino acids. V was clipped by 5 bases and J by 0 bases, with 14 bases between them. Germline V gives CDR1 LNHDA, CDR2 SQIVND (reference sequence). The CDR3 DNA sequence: TGTGCCAGTAGTCCTCCCACAGGGAACTCTGGGGCCAACGTCCTGACTTTC. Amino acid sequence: CASSPPTGNSGANVLTF.

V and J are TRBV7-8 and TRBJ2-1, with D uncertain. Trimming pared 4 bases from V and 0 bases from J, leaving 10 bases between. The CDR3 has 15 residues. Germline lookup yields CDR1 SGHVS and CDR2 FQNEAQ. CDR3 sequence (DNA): TGTGCCAGCAGCTCGCTCCCGAGCTCCTACAATGAGCAGTTCTTC. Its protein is CASSSLPSSYNEQFF.

The CDR3 sequence is CASSVGTSGGIDTQYF. In nucleotides, the CDR3 is TGTGCCAGCAGCGTGGGGACTAGCGGGGGTATCGATACGCAGTATTTT. This chain uses TRBV9 with TRBJ2-3; TRBD2 aligns across 14 bases. Germline-derived CDR1 and CDR2 are SGDLS and YYNGEE. V dropped 2 bases and J dropped 6; count of bases not matched to a gene: 5. There are 16 residues in the CDR3.

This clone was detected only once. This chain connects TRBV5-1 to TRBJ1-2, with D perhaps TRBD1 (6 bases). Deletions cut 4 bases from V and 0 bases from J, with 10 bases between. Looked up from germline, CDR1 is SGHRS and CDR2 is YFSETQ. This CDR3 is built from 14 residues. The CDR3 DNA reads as TGCGCCAGCAGCCCAGGGACATCTAACTATGGCTACACCTTC. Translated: CASSPGTSNYGYTF.

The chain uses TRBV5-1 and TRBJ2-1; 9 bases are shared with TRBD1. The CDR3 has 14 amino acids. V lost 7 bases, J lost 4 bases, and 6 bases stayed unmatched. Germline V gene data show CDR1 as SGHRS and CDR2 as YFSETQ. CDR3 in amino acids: CASELDRGYNEQFF. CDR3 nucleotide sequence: TGCGCCAGCGAACTTGACAGGGGGTACAATGAGCAGTTCTTC.

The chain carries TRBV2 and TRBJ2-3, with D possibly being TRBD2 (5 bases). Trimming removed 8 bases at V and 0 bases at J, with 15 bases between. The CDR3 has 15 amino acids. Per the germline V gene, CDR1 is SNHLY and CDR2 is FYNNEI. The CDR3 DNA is TGTGCCAGCCGACATCCCGGGGTCAGCACAGATACGCAGTATTTT. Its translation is CASRHPGVSTDTQYF.

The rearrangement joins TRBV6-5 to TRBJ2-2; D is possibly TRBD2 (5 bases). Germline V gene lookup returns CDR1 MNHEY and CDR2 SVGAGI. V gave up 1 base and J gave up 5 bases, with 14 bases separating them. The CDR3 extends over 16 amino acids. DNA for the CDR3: TGTGCCAGCAGTTACTTCCGCAGGCGAGGGACCGGGGAGCTGTTTTTT. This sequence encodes CASSYFRRRGTGELFF.